This is a list of T cell receptor beta chains from one sample in a study of T cell repertoires in ileal Crohn's disease. Sequenced by immunoSEQ multiplex PCR; TCRdb stores in-frame clones only, minus some. This table has approximately 3,800 clones, about 80% appearing once. The sample consisted of ileal tissue. These TCRs come from an adult with Crohn's disease. Both conserved end residues are part of each CDR3. The order of the fields is clone size, J gene, D gene, V gene, CDR3 DNA, CDR3 protein. D genes are given only for firm matches. Size values are once, few and many counts, or a class for expanded clones, and some rows have none.

NA TRBJ2-5 NA TRBV9 TGTGCCAGCAGCGCCGGTAGGGGTTCCGGGTACCAAGAGACCCAGTACTTC CASSAGRGSGYQETQYF
NA TRBJ1-5 NA TRBV19 TGTGCCAGTAGTATAGAACGGGCAGGGACAAGCAATCAGCCCCAGCATTTT CASSIERAGTSNQPQHF
NA TRBJ1-4 NA TRBV7-8 TGTGCCAGCAGCCCAGCTCAGGGGCGGTTCTACCCTACGAACGAAAAACTGTTTTTT CASSPAQGRFYPTNEKLFF
NA TRBJ2-3 NA TRBV4-1 TGCGCCAGCAATAAGCCAGAGGTAGGCGCAGATACGCAGTATTTT CASNKPEVGADTQYF
NA TRBJ1-6 TRBD1 TRBV30 TGTGCCTGGAGGACAGGGACTAATTCACCCCTCCACTTT CAWRTGTNSPLHF
once TRBJ1-2 NA TRBV4-1 TGCGCCAGCAGCCAAGGGGCTCGCGGCTACACCTTC CASSQGARGYTF
NA TRBJ1-3 NA TRBV25-1 TGTGCCAGCAGTCTATCGGGACTTTCAGTGGGAAACACCATATATTTT CASSLSGLSVGNTIYF
NA TRBJ2-7 TRBD1 TRBV5-1 TGCGCCAGCAATGGGGCCCGGGACAGGGTCTACGAGCAGTACTTC CASNGARDRVYEQYF
NA TRBJ1-1 NA TRBV19 TGTGCCAGTAGTATTGGATCTGGAGGGGAAGCTTTCTTT CASSIGSGGEAFF
NA TRBJ2-7 NA TRBV10-1 TGCGCCAGCAGCCCGAGAAGAGCCTACGAGCAGTACTTC CASSPRRAYEQYF
NA TRBJ1-4 TRBD1 TRBV6-1 TGTGCCAGCAGACAGGGGGCGGTTAATGAAAAACTGTTTTTT CASRQGAVNEKLFF
NA TRBJ1-4 NA TRBV7-2 TGTGCCAGCAGCTTCCCTGGGGCTAGGAAACTGTTTTTT CASSFPGARKLFF
NA TRBJ2-3 NA TRBV6-4 TGTGCCAGCAGTGACGCGGGCACAGATACGCAGTATTTT CASSDAGTDTQYF
NA TRBJ2-7 TRBD1 TRBV7-9 TGTGCCAGCAGCCCCACGGGACAGGGTGGCGACGAGCAGTACTTC CASSPTGQGGDEQYF
few TRBJ1-3 NA TRBV7-9 TGTGCCAGCAGCTTAGGCAGGGCCTCATTCAACACCATATATTTT CASSLGRASFNTIYF